A single sample gave rise to the 15 T cell receptor beta chains below, sequenced in a study of blood T cell repertoires in COVID-19. Method: immunoSEQ multiplex PCR; TCRdb's copy keeps in-frame clones and lacks some. Of about 140,000 clones in the sample, about 83% were seen once. Sequencing used peripheral blood. The receptors come from a human donor in a cohort sampled during active COVID-19.

This chain joins TRBV4-1 and TRBJ2-5; TRBD1 agrees at 8 bases. Germline V gives CDR1 MGHRA, CDR2 YSYEKL. CDR3 length equals 17 residues. V lost 0 bases to trimming and J lost 3 bases; unmatched junction nucleotides: 9. The CDR3 reads CASSQDTLRTGKETQYF. CDR3 DNA: TGCGCCAGCAGCCAAGACACTCTCAGGACAGGGAAAGAGACCCAGTACTTC.

The rearrangement joins TRBV5-1 to TRBJ2-2; 7 bases agree with TRBD1. Germline V lookup: CDR1 SGHRS, CDR2 YFSETQ. J was trimmed by 4 bases and V by 4 bases; bases with no gene match: 4. The CDR3 contains 14 residues. CDR3 region: CASSVTGSTGELFF. The CDR3 DNA reads TGCGCCAGCAGCGTGACAGGGAGCACCGGGGAGCTGTTTTTT.

V and J are TRBV19 and TRBJ2-1, with D hard to call. V was cut by 1 base and J by 9 bases, with 19 bases left in between. The CDR3 totals 16 residues. The germline gives CDR1 LNHDA, CDR2 SQIVND (reference sequence). The CDR3 region is CASSIAAETRQAEQFF. DNA of the CDR3: TGTGCCAGTAGTATAGCAGCCGAGACCCGGCAGGCTGAGCAGTTCTTC.

The rearrangement joins TRBV19 to TRBJ2-2; D perhaps matches TRBD2 (6 bases). Trimming left V 5 bases short and J 3 bases short, with 10 bases between. Germline lookup yields CDR1 LNHDA and CDR2 SQIVND (reference sequence). CDR3 size: 14 residues. The CDR3 nucleotides are TGTGCCAGTAGTTTACGGGACTACACCGGGGAGCTGTTTTTT. Translating gives CASSLRDYTGELFF.

This chain joins TRBV2 and TRBJ1-2; D unresolved. The germline gives CDR1 SNHLY, CDR2 FYNNEI. CDR3 length: 14 residues. The V gene lost 3 bases and the J gene lost 1 base, with 9 bases spanning the gap. The CDR3 DNA sequence: TGTGCCAGCAGTGATCGGGTGGGTAACTATGGCTACACCTTC. Residues: CASSDRVGNYGYTF.

Here the CDR3 reads CASSIEGGHTGELFF. The CDR3 region has the DNA TGTGCCAGTAGTATCGAGGGAGGGCACACCGGGGAGCTGTTTTTT. This rearrangement joins TRBV19 to TRBJ2-2, with 7 bases aligning to TRBD2. CDR1 and CDR2 (germline): LNHDA, SQIVND (reference sequence). J gave up 3 bases and V 3 bases, and 4 bases lay outside the gene matches. The CDR3 is 15 amino acids.

The rearrangement links TRBV23-1 to TRBJ2-6; D not resolved. TRBV23-1 is an ORF, and what it does is uncertain. The CDR3 runs to 16 residues. V was pared by 2 bases and J by 0 bases, with 8 bases between. The CDR3 is CASSQQSSSGANVLTF. Here the CDR3 DNA reads TGCGCCAGCAGTCAACAGTCAAGCTCTGGGGCCAACGTCCTGACTTTC.

The chain is built from TRBV23-1 and TRBJ2-1, with 7 bases matching TRBD1. TRBV23-1 is an ORF, and what it does is uncertain. V lost 10 bases to trimming and J lost 0 bases; unmatched junction nucleotides: 12. The CDR3 spans 16 residues. The CDR3 loop is CANKEGAPSSYNEQFF. CDR3 DNA: TGCGCCAACAAAGAGGGGGCCCCCAGCTCCTACAATGAGCAGTTCTTC.

This chain links TRBV18 with TRBJ1-2; 7 bases map to TRBD1. This CDR3 region has 15 residues. The ends lost 3 bases at V and 7 bases at J; junction bases unmatched: 11. CDR1 is KGHSH, CDR2 LQKENI, per germline. The CDR3 coding sequence is TGTGCCAGCTCACCCGCTCCCGCACAGGGGAGTGGCTACACCTTC. Its protein product is CASSPAPAQGSGYTF.

The chain combines TRBV5-5 with TRBJ2-7, with 8 bases fitting TRBD2. CDR1 and CDR2 (germline): SGHKS, YYEKEE (reference sequence). Losses at the gene ends were 1 base for V and 4 bases for J; bases not matched to a gene: 13. This CDR3 has 17 residues. This CDR3 reads CASSLRPFGTRNYEQYF. CDR3 coding DNA: TGTGCCAGCAGCTTGCGGCCCTTCGGGACTAGGAATTACGAGCAGTACTTC.

V gene TRBV21-1 combines with J gene TRBJ1-6; the listed D gene, TRBD1, was not tested against the DNA. TRBV21-1 is given as a pseudogene. This CDR3 has 15 residues. The CDR3 coding sequence is TGTGCCAGCAGCAAAGAGCAGGTGCGAAATTCACCCCTCCACTTT. Translated, it gives CASSKEQVRNSPLHF.

CDR3 amino acids: CASSSWTSGNTGELFF. DNA of the CDR3: TGCGCCAGCAGCTCCTGGACTAGCGGGAACACCGGGGAGCTGTTTTTT. This chain links TRBV5-1 with TRBJ2-2; 10 bases map to TRBD2. CDR1 is SGHRS, CDR2 YFSETQ, per germline. The CDR3 spans 16 residues. J was trimmed by 1 base and V by 3 bases; bases with no gene match: 3.

The J gene is TRBJ2-1, the V gene TRBV6-5; TRBD2 aligns across 7 bases. In germline, CDR1 is MNHEY, CDR2 SVGAGI. V gave up 2 bases and J gave up 3 bases; unmatched junction bases: 4. This CDR3 is built from 15 residues. The CDR3 spells CASSYAGADYNEQFF. CDR3 in DNA: TGTGCCAGCAGTTACGCGGGAGCGGACTACAATGAGCAGTTCTTC.

The chain has TRBV5-4 and TRBJ1-2; D call uncertain. Germline V CDR1 and CDR2: SGHNT, YYREEE (reference sequence). The V end was cut by 3 bases, the J end by 4 bases, with 4 bases between. This CDR3 has 11 residues. CDR3 loop: CASSSSYGYTF. For the CDR3, the DNA is TGTGCCAGCAGCTCTTCCTATGGCTACACCTTC.

V is TRBV5-4 and J is TRBJ2-2, with TRBD2 matching 7 bases. The CDR3 is 15 amino acids. The germline gives CDR1 SGHNT, CDR2 YYREEE (reference sequence). V was pared by 3 bases and J by 1 base, with 3 bases of the junction left unmatched. The CDR3 DNA sequence: TGTGCCAGCAGCTCGAAGCGGGGGAACACCGGGGAGCTGTTTTTT. As protein: CASSSKRGNTGELFF.